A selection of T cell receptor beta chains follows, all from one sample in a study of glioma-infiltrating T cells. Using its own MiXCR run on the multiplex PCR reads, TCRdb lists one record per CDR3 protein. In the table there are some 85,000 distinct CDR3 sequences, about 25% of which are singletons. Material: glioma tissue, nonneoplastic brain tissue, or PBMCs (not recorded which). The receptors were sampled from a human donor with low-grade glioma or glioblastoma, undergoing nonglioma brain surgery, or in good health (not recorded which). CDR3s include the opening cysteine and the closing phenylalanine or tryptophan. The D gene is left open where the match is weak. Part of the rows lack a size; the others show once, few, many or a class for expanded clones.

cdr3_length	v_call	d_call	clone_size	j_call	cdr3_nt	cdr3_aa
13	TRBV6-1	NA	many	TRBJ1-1	TGTGCCAGCAGGCCGTATACGAACACTGAAGCTTTCTTT	CASRPYTNTEAFF
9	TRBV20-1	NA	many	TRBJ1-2	TGCAGTGCCCTCCATGGCTACACCTTC	CSALHGYTF
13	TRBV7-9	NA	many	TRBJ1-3	TGTGCCAGCAGCTTAGACTGGACCTCCACCATATATTTT	CASSLDWTSTIYF
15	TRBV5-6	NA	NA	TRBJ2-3	TGTGCCAGCAGGGAGGGATCTACTAGCACAGATACGCAGTATTTT	CASREGSTSTDTQYF
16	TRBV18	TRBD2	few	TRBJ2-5	TGTGCCAGCTCACTGAATACCGGGACTAGCACAGAGACCCAGTACTTC	CASSLNTGTSTETQYF
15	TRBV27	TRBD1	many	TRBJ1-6	TGTGCCAGCAGTTTTCAGGGGGACCGGGTCAGAACCCTCCACTTT	CASSFQGDRVRTLHF
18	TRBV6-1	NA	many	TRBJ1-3	TGTGCCAGCAGCCCCGATTACGGGACGAGGGATTCTGGAAACACCATATATTTT	CASSPDYGTRDSGNTIYF
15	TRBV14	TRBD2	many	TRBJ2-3	TGTGCCAGCAGCAAACGCGGGGGGGGCACAGATACGCAGTATTTT	CASSKRGGGTDTQYF
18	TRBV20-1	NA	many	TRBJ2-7	TGCAGTGCTAGAGAGGGACTTACCAGGACTTTGGGATACTACGAGCAGTACTTC	CSAREGLTRTLGYYEQYF
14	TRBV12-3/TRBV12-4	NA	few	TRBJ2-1	TGTGCCAGCAGTTGGGCCGACTCCTACAATGAGCAGTTCTTC	CASSWADSYNEQFF
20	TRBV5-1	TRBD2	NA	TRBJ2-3	TGCGCCAGCAGCCCTCTACCCGGGACTAGCGGGGGGTTGATGGCAGATACGCAGTATTTT	CASSPLPGTSGGLMADTQYF
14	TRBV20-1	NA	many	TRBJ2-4	TGCAGTGCTAGAGATAGTCGACCCTCAGACATTCAGTACTTC	CSARDSRPSDIQYF
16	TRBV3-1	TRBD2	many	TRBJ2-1	TGTGCCAGCAGCCAAACTAGGCTAGCGGGGGGCCATGAGCAGTTCTTC	CASSQTRLAGGHEQFF